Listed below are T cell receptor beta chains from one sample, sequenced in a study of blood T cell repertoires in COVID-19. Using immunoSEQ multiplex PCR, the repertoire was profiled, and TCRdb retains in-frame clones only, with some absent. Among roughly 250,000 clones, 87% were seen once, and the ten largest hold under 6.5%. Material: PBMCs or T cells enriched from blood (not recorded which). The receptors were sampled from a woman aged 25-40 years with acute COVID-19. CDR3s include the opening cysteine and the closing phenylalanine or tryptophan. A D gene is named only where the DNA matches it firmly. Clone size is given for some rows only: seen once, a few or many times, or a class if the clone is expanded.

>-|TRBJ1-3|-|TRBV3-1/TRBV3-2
CASSEQTGVVYGNTIYF
TGTGCCAGCAGCGAACAGACCGGGGTCGTTTATGGAAACACCATATATTTT
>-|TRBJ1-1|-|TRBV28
CASSFPGNTEAFF
TGTGCCAGCAGTTTCCCAGGGAACACTGAAGCTTTCTTT
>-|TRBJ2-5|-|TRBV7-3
CASSLIGGSRETQYF
TGTGCCAGCAGCCTTATCGGGGGATCGAGAGAGACCCAGTACTTC
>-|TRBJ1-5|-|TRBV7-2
CASSLDGIEPQHF
TGTGCCAGCAGCTTAGATGGTATAGAGCCCCAGCATTTT
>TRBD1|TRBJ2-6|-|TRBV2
CASTGTATSGANVLTF
TGTGCCAGCACTGGGACAGCGACCTCTGGGGCCAACGTCCTGACTTTC
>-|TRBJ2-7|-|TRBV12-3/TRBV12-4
CASSNTGNEQYF
TGTGCCAGCAGCAACACAGGGAACGAGCAGTACTTC
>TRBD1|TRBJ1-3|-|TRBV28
CASRNQGGASGNTIYF
TGTGCCAGCAGAAACCAGGGGGGCGCATCTGGAAACACCATATATTTT
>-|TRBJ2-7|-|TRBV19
CASSIDLGVRSSEQYF
TGTGCCAGTAGTATAGATCTCGGGGTACGGTCTTCCGAGCAGTACTTC
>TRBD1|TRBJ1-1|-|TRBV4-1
CASSQEDRVRNTEAFF
TGCGCCAGCAGCCAAGAAGACAGGGTAAGGAACACTGAAGCTTTCTTT
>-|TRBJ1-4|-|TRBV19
CASSSRGSTGEKLFF
TGTGCCAGTAGTAGTAGGGGGTCGACGGGTGAAAAACTGTTTTTT
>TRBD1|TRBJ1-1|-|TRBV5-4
CASSWTGDFMNTEAFF
TGTGCCAGCAGCTGGACAGGGGACTTCATGAACACTGAAGCTTTCTTT
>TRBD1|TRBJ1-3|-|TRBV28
CASKGQGENTIYF
TGTGCCAGCAAAGGACAGGGTGAAAACACCATATATTTT
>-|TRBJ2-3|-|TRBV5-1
CASSRDTDTQYF
TGCGCCAGCAGCAGAGACACAGATACGCAGTATTTT
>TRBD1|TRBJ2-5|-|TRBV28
CASSSTGGFQETQYF
TGTGCCAGCAGTTCGACAGGGGGTTTCCAAGAGACCCAGTACTTC
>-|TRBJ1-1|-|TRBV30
CAWRPGNTEAFF
TGTGCCTGGAGGCCCGGGAACACTGAAGCTTTCTTT
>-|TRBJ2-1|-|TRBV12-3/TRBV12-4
CASIQYNEQFF
TGTGCCAGCATTCAGTACAATGAGCAGTTCTTC
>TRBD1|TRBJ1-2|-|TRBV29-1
CSARTGGDGYTF
TGCAGCGCCCGGACAGGGGGCGACGGCTACACCTTC
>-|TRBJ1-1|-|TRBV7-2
CASSPLTGNTEAFF
TGTGCCAGCAGCCCCTTAACAGGAAACACTGAAGCTTTCTTT
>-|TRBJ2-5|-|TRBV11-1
CASSLRQEETQYF
TGTGCCAGCAGCTTAAGGCAGGAAGAGACCCAGTACTTC
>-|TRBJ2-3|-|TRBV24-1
CATSDPSRESTDTQYF
TGTGCCACCAGTGATCCGAGCAGGGAAAGCACAGATACGCAGTATTTT
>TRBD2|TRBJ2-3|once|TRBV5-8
CASTPGLDPDTQYF
TGTGCCAGCACCCCGGGACTAGACCCAGATACGCAGTATTTT
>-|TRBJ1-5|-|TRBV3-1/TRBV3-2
CASSPPGRPQPQHF
TGTGCCAGCAGCCCGCCAGGGCGACCGCAGCCCCAGCATTTT
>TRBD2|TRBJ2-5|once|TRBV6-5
CASSYERGGQETQYF
TGTGCCAGCAGTTACGAGCGGGGGGGACAAGAGACCCAGTACTTC
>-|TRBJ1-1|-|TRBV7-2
CASSFFREAEAFF
TGTGCCAGCAGCTTTTTCAGGGAGGCTGAAGCTTTCTTT
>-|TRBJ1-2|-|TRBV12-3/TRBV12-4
CASSFSGDYGYTF
TGTGCCAGCAGTTTTTCAGGTGACTATGGCTACACCTTC
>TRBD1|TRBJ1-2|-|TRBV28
CASTAMGQGYGYTF
TGTGCCAGCACCGCCATGGGACAGGGGTATGGCTACACCTTC
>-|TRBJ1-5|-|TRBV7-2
CASSRDVQPQHF
TGTGCCAGCAGCAGAGATGTGCAGCCCCAGCATTTT
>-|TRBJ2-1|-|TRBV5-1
CASSFSVADFSYNEQFF
TGCGCCAGCAGCTTTTCGGTAGCGGATTTTTCCTACAATGAGCAGTTCTTC
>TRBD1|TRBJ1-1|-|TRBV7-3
CASSEQGTEAFF
TGTGCCAGCTCCGAACAGGGGACTGAAGCTTTCTTT
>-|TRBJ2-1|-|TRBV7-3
CASSLELSNNEQFF
TGTGCCAGCAGCTTAGAACTGTCAAACAATGAGCAGTTCTTC
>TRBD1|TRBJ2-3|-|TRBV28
CASSPGTGGDTQYF
TGTGCCAGCAGTCCAGGGACAGGGGGGGATACGCAGTATTTT
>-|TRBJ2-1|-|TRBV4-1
CASSQDRGVGRNEQFF
TGCGCCAGCAGCCAAGATCGTGGAGTGGGGAGAAATGAGCAGTTCTTC
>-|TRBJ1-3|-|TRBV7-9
CASSLAQENTIYF
TGTGCCAGCAGCTTAGCGCAGGAAAACACCATATATTTT
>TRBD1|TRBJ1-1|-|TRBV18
CASSPRQGPTEAFF
TGTGCCAGCTCACCACGACAGGGACCCACTGAAGCTTTCTTT
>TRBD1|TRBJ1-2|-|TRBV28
CASRPAGQGDGGYTF
TGTGCCAGCAGACCGGCAGGACAGGGGGATGGTGGCTACACCTTC
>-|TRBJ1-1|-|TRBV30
CAWTLLVNTEAFF
TGTGCCTGGACGCTATTAGTGAACACTGAAGCTTTCTTT
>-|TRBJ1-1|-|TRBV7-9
CASSWEGNTEAFF
TGTGCCAGCAGCTGGGAGGGGAACACTGAAGCTTTCTTT
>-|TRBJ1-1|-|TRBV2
CASGFGGMNTEAFF
TGTGCCAGCGGATTTGGGGGGATGAACACTGAAGCTTTCTTT
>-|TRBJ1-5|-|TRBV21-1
CASSKEGVRVYSNQPQHF
TGTGCCAGCAGCAAAGAAGGAGTGCGAGTGTATAGCAATCAGCCCCAGCATTTT
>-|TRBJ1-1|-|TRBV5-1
CASSYQTGNTEAFF
TGCGCCAGCAGCTACCAGACAGGGAACACTGAAGCTTTCTTT